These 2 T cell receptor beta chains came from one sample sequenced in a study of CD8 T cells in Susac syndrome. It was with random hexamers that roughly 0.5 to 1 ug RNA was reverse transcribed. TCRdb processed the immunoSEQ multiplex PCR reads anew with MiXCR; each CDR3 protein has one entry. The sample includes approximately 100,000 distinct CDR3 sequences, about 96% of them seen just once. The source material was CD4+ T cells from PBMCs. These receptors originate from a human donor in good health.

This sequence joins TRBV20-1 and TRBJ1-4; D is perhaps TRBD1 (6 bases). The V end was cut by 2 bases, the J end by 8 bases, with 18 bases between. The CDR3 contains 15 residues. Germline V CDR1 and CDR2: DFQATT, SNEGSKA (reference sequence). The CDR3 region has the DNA TGCAGTGCTAGAAACCCCAATGCAGGGGACGAAAAACTGTTTTTT. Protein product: CSARNPNAGDEKLFF.

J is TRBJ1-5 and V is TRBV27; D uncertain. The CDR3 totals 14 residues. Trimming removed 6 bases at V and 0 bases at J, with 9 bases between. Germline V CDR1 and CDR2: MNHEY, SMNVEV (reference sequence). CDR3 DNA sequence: TGTGCCAGCAGCCCGAGGGTTAGCAATCAGCCCCAGCATTTT. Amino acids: CASSPRVSNQPQHF.